Following are 32 T cell receptor beta chains from one sample sequenced in a study of response to subunit inactivated influenza vaccine. Each CDR3 protein gets one entry after TCRdb re-called the RT-PCR reads with MiXCR. The table records about half a million distinct CDR3 sequences, roughly 8.2% of them present only once. This specimen consisted of PBMCs from blood, obtained around 2 years after vaccination. The receptors stem from a man aged 45 to 75 who received an inactivated influenza vaccine.

This clonotype came up a few times. The chain is built from TRBV6-2 or TRBV6-3 and TRBJ2-7; TRBD2 matches at 7 bases. This CDR3 spans 20 amino acids. With V trimmed by 0 bases and J by 3 bases, 20 bases remained unmatched. The germline gives CDR1 MNHEY, CDR2 SVGEGT. In DNA, the CDR3 is TGTGCCAGCAGTTACTCGATGGCCGGGCTAGCGGCCCCGCGAGGCTACGAGCAGTACTTC. This codes for CASSYSMAGLAAPRGYEQYF.

The chain combines TRBV20-1 with TRBJ2-3; tentative D call: TRBD2 (5 bases). Trimming removed 5 bases at V and 3 bases at J, with 9 bases between. The CDR3 contains 12 residues. CDR1 and CDR2 from the germline V gene are DFQATT and SNEGSKA (reference sequence). CDR3 region: CSALGVTDTQYF. CDR3 bases: TGCAGTGCTCTCGGGGTTACAGATACGCAGTATTTT.

The sample holds many counts of this clonotype. This chain joins TRBV10-3 and TRBJ2-7, with TRBD1 identical over 9 bases. V shed 1 base, J shed 1 base, and the junction held 2 bases outside the gene matches. The germline CDR1 and CDR2 sequences are ENHRY and SYGVKD. This CDR3 region has 15 residues. The CDR3 coding sequence is TGTGCCATCAGTGAGTACGGACAGGGGTCCTACGAGCAGTACTTC. Its protein product is CAISEYGQGSYEQYF.

The chain combines TRBV4-2 with TRBJ2-7; a possible D gene is TRBD2 (6 bases). Trimming took 4 bases from V and 1 from J, leaving 17 bases between them. The germline CDR1 and CDR2 sequences are LGHNA and YNFKEQ. The CDR3 consists of 16 residues. CDR3 in amino acids: CASSPVGRGLSYEQYF. CDR3 in DNA: TGTGCCAGCAGCCCCGTAGGGCGGGGCCTTTCCTACGAGCAGTACTTC.

The genes are TRBV3-1 and TRBJ2-7; tentatively, D is TRBD2 (5 bases). CDR3 size: 13 residues. Germline assignment: CDR1 LGHDT and CDR2 YNNKEL (reference sequence). Trimming took off 3 bases at V and 4 bases at J, with 10 bases between the two ends. DNA for the CDR3: TGTGCCAGCAGCCAGGCCAGCGGTTACGAGCAGTACTTC. It specifies CASSQASGYEQYF.

Many counts were recorded for this clonotype. The rearrangement joins TRBV12-3 or TRBV12-4 to TRBJ1-4; D remains ambiguous. Deletions cut 5 bases from V and 0 bases from J, with 10 bases between. The CDR3 runs 15 residues. The CDR3 region has the DNA TGTGCCAGCAGTCATTCCACTACAACTAATGAAAAACTGTTTTTT. Encoded protein: CASSHSTTTNEKLFF.

J is TRBJ1-6 and V is TRBV20-1; no reliable D call. The CDR3 length is 15 residues. The ends were cut back, 3 bases at V and 0 bases at J, with 9 bases in the middle. Germline-derived CDR1 and CDR2 are DFQATT and SNEGSKA (reference sequence). The CDR3 DNA is TGCAGTGCTAGGTATAGGAGCTCCTATAATTCACCCCTCCACTTT. As protein: CSARYRSSYNSPLHF.

The chain is built from TRBV12-3 or TRBV12-4 and TRBJ1-5; weak D call: TRBD1 (6 bases). The CDR3 loop spans 15 amino acids. V lost 6 bases to trimming and J lost 1 base, with 13 bases between them. The CDR3: CASRRTVASNQPQHF. CDR3 sequence (DNA): TGTGCCAGCAGAAGGACAGTGGCCAGCAATCAGCCCCAGCATTTT.

Many counts were recorded for this clonotype. CDR3 residues: CATSSTHYSGQGQMRTEAFF. For the CDR3, the DNA is TGTGCCACCAGCAGCACTCATTACTCGGGACAGGGTCAGATGAGGACTGAAGCTTTCTTT. The rearrangement joins TRBV15 to TRBJ1-1; 9 positions agree with TRBD1. CDR1 and CDR2 (germline): LNHNV, YYDKDF (reference sequence). The CDR3 is 20 amino acids. Trimming took 3 bases from V and 5 from J; bases not matched to a gene: 22.

This clonotype has a count of ten or more. The chain uses TRBV6-1 and TRBJ2-5, with D possibly being TRBD1 (6 bases). V was shortened by 7 bases and J by 3 bases, with 12 bases between the two germline ends. The CDR3 covers 13 residues. CDR1 is MNHNS and CDR2 is SASEGT in the germline V gene. Here the CDR3 reads CASTGRGKETQYF. The CDR3, as DNA: TGTGCCAGCACGGGCAGGGGCAAAGAGACCCAGTACTTC.

This clonotype has only a few counts. The chain uses TRBV28 and TRBJ1-5; D is unclear. From germline, CDR1 is MDHEN and CDR2 SYDVKM. There are 16 residues in the CDR3. The V end lost 3 bases, the J end lost 4 bases, and 16 bases lay between the germline ends. CDR3 sequence: CASSFNSGVPNQPQHF. The CDR3 DNA is TGTGCCAGCAGTTTTAATAGCGGGGTCCCAAATCAGCCCCAGCATTTT.

This sequence joins TRBV6-2 or TRBV6-3 and TRBJ1-5; D call uncertain. This CDR3 has 14 residues. Germline CDR1 and CDR2: MNHEY and SVGEGT. With 2 bases removed from V and 6 bases from J, the gap between germline ends came to 11 bases. The CDR3 loop is CASSYTGSIQPQHF. The CDR3, as DNA: TGTGCCAGCAGTTACACGGGGTCGATTCAGCCCCAGCATTTT.

V gene TRBV15 combines with J gene TRBJ2-1; the D gene is possibly TRBD2 (5 bases). Germline V gene data show CDR1 as LNHNV and CDR2 as YYDKDF (reference sequence). Trimming removed 3 bases from V and 3 bases from J, with 9 bases in between. CDR3 size: 14 residues. CDR3 sequence reads: CATSRGAVYNEQFF. Here the CDR3 DNA reads TGTGCCACCAGCAGGGGAGCGGTCTACAATGAGCAGTTCTTC.

There are many counts of this clonotype. The genes are TRBV6-2 or TRBV6-3 and TRBJ2-5, with TRBD1 matching 8 bases. V shed 4 bases and J 5 bases; nucleotides not matched to a gene: 6. The CDR3 totals 14 residues. Germline V gene data show CDR1 as MNHEY and CDR2 as SVGEGT. For the CDR3, the DNA is TGTGCCAGCAGTTTTGACAGGGGCTACGAGACCCAGTACTTC. Translation: CASSFDRGYETQYF.

The chain uses TRBV12-3 or TRBV12-4 and TRBJ2-2; D is unresolved. CDR3 length: 14 amino acids. V lost 0 bases and J 8 bases, leaving 10 bases between the germline ends. The CDR3 coding sequence is TGTGCCAGCAGTTTAGCTTTCCCGCGGGGGGAGCTGTTTTTT. It translates to CASSLAFPRGELFF.

This clonotype was detected a few times. This chain links TRBV4-2 with TRBJ1-5; D possibly corresponds to TRBD1 (6 bases). CDR3 length equals 16 residues. Germline-derived CDR1 and CDR2 are LGHNA and YNFKEQ. V lost 0 bases to trimming and J lost 2 bases, with 11 bases between them. CDR3 region: CASSQEGGSGNQPQHF. Here the CDR3 DNA reads TGTGCCAGCAGCCAAGAAGGGGGATCGGGCAATCAGCCCCAGCATTTT.

CDR3 sequence reads: CASSLRDGRYNEQFF. The CDR3 DNA reads as TGTGCCAGCAGTTTGAGAGACGGCCGCTACAATGAGCAGTTCTTC. The chain employs TRBV12-3 or TRBV12-4 and TRBJ2-1; D is uncertain. The CDR3 runs to 15 residues. Trimming cost V 3 bases and J 3 bases, with 12 bases left between them.

This clonotype was detected many times. V and J are TRBV24-1 and TRBJ2-1; 11 nucleotides line up with TRBD2. This CDR3 region has 17 residues. V lost 5 bases, J lost 5 bases, and 10 bases stayed unmatched. Germline V gives CDR1 KGHDR, CDR2 SFDVKD. As DNA, the CDR3 is TGTGCCACCAGTGGTAGCGGGAGGGCCGTACAAAACAATGAGCAGTTCTTC. Translated: CATSGSGRAVQNNEQFF.

V is TRBV7-2 and J is TRBJ1-4, with a possible D match to TRBD1 (5 bases). With 3 bases removed from V and 4 bases from J, the gap between germline ends came to 9 bases. The CDR3 length is 14 residues. CDR1 is SGHTA, CDR2 FQGNSA, per germline. DNA for the CDR3: TGTGCCAGCAGCTTCATGGGGGGTAATGAAAAACTGTTTTTT. Amino acid sequence: CASSFMGGNEKLFF.

Only a few counts were recorded for this clonotype. The chain carries TRBV20-1 and TRBJ1-5; D is uncertain. CDR3 length: 14 residues. V dropped 5 bases and J dropped 3 bases, with 14 bases sitting between them. CDR1 is DFQATT and CDR2 is SNEGSKA in the germline V gene (reference sequence). DNA for the CDR3: TGCAGTGCTTCCGATGGGCCGGTCAATCAGCCCCAGCATTTT. This sequence encodes CSASDGPVNQPQHF.

The V call is TRBV5-1, the J call TRBJ1-2, with no clear D. Per germline, CDR1 SGHRS and CDR2 YFSETQ. Trimming cost V 5 bases and J 8 bases, with 16 bases left between them. CDR3 length equals 13 residues. Written as DNA, the CDR3 is TGCGCCAGCAGGGACGGAGAAACCCCAGGCTACACCTTC. Translated: CASRDGETPGYTF.

The chain joins TRBV20-1 to TRBJ2-3; TRBD2 agrees at 11 bases. In germline, CDR1 is DFQATT, CDR2 SNEGSKA (reference sequence). The CDR3 loop spans 18 amino acids. J was trimmed by 7 bases and V by 6 bases; bases with no gene match: 21. CDR3 nucleotide sequence: TGCAGTGCCCTTGGGTTAGCGGGGGGGCGGTGGATGGGGAATACGCAGTATTTT. Amino acid sequence: CSALGLAGGRWMGNTQYF.

Many counts were recorded for this clonotype. V gene TRBV7-2 combines with J gene TRBJ2-2, with TRBD1 identical over 7 bases. There are 15 residues in the CDR3. Per the germline V gene, CDR1 is SGHTA and CDR2 is FQGNSA. After removal of 4 bases from V and 4 bases from J, the junction contained 6 bases not matched to a gene. Here the CDR3 reads CASSSGQLPTGELFF. In DNA form, the CDR3 reads TGTGCCAGCAGCTCGGGACAGTTGCCCACCGGGGAGCTGTTTTTT. Complete variable domain (other parts from reference TRBV7-2 and TRBJ2-2): GAGVSQSPSNKVTEKGKDVELRCDPISGHTALYWYRQSLGQGLEFLIYFQGNSAPDKSGLPSDRFSAERTGGSVSTLTIQRTQQEDSAVYLCASSSGQLPTGELFFGEGSRLTVL.

CDR3 sequence (DNA): TGTGCCAGCAGTCGACCGTTATCTGGAAACACCATATATTTT. Its translation is CASSRPLSGNTIYF. The V call is TRBV12-3 or TRBV12-4, the J call TRBJ1-3; D ambiguous. V lost 5 bases to trimming and J lost 1 base, with 9 bases between them. The CDR3 is 14 amino acids.

The V gene is TRBV29-1, the J gene TRBJ2-7, with 8 nucleotides matching TRBD2. Germline CDR1 SQVTM, CDR2 ANQGSEA. This CDR3 comprises 12 residues. J gave up 7 bases and V 4 bases, and 6 bases lay outside the gene matches. The CDR3 DNA sequence: TGCAGCGTTGTAGCGGGAACCAGAGAGCAGTACTTC. This codes for CSVVAGTREQYF.

This clonotype was recorded many times. The V and J genes are TRBV15 and TRBJ2-2, with TRBD2 as a possible D gene (5 bases). With 1 base removed from V and 4 bases from J, the gap between germline ends came to 7 bases. The CDR3 is made up of 14 amino acids. The germline CDR1 and CDR2 sequences are LNHNV and YYDKDF (reference sequence). For the CDR3, the DNA is TGTGCCACCAGCAGAGGGGAGAGCACCGGGGAGCTGTTTTTT. Protein: CATSRGESTGELFF.

The V call is TRBV20-1, the J call TRBJ2-1; 8 bases line up with TRBD2. After removal of 3 bases from V and 5 bases from J, the junction contained 12 bases not matched to a gene. Germline values: CDR1 DFQATT, CDR2 SNEGSKA (reference sequence). This CDR3 contains 16 residues. For the CDR3, the DNA is TGCAGTGCTAGCGCAACCGGGACTAGGGATAACAATGAGCAGTTCTTC. It codes for CSASATGTRDNNEQFF.

In its sample, this clonotype was seen many times. This chain connects TRBV7-3 to TRBJ1-1; D is perhaps TRBD1 (5 bases). The V end was cut by 0 bases, the J end by 8 bases, with 19 bases between. This CDR3 has 16 residues. From germline, CDR1 is SGHTA and CDR2 FQGTGA. The CDR3, as DNA: TGTGCCAGCAGCTTAACCCCCAGCACAGGAACGAAAGAAGCTTTCTTT. The encoded protein is CASSLTPSTGTKEAFF.

This clonotype has a handful of counts. The V and J genes are TRBV29-1 and TRBJ2-5, with no clear D. V lost 3 bases to trimming and J lost 14 bases, with 10 bases between them. The length of the CDR3 is 9 residues. Germline CDR1 reads SQVTM; CDR2 reads ANQGSEA. The CDR3 DNA follows: TGCAGCGTTGACAGTGCCGCCTACTTC. Its protein is CSVDSAAYF.

Many counts were recorded for this clonotype. The chain employs TRBV29-1 and TRBJ2-5, with D possibly called TRBD1 or TRBD2 (6 bases each). CDR3 size: 13 residues. In germline, CDR1 is SQVTM, CDR2 ANQGSEA. V was clipped by 6 bases and J by 2 bases, with 13 bases between them. The CDR3 DNA follows: TGCAGCGTAACAACAGGGAGGCAAGAGACCCAGTACTTC. It encodes CSVTTGRQETQYF.

The chain combines TRBV3-1 with TRBJ1-5, with 9 bases matching TRBD1. Germline lookup yields CDR1 LGHDT and CDR2 YNNKEL (reference sequence). With 1 base clipped from V and 4 bases from J, the junction kept 8 bases outside the gene matches. The CDR3 spans 17 residues. The CDR3 protein is CASSQGGDRGINQPQHF. The CDR3 DNA reads TGTGCCAGCAGCCAAGGGGGTGACAGGGGGATTAATCAGCCCCAGCATTTT.

This clonotype came up many times. V and J are TRBV29-1 and TRBJ2-2, with D uncertain. This CDR3 region has 13 residues. Trimming shortened V by 4 bases and J by 2 bases, and 8 bases separated the two germline ends. The V gene's germline CDR1 is SQVTM and CDR2 ANQGSEA. This chain's CDR3 is CSVALSNTGELFF. CDR3 coding DNA: TGCAGCGTTGCGCTCTCCAACACCGGGGAGCTGTTTTTT.